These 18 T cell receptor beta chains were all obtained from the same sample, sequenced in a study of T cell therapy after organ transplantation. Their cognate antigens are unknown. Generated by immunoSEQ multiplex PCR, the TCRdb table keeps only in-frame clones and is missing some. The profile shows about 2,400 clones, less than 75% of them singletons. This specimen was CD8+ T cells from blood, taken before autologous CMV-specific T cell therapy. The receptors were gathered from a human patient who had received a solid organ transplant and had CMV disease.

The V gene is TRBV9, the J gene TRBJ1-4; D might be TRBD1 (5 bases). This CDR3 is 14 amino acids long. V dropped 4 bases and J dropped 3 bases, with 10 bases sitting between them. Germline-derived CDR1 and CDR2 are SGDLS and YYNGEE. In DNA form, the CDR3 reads TGTGCCAGCAGCCCTCAGGGTTCTAATGAAAAACTGTTTTTT. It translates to CASSPQGSNEKLFF.

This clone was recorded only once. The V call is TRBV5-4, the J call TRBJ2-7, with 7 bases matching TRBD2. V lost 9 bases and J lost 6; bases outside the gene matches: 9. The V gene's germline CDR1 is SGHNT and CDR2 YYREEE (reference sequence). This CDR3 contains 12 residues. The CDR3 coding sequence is TGTGCCATCAGTGGGGGAGGGCGCGAGCAGTACTTC. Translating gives CAISGGGREQYF.

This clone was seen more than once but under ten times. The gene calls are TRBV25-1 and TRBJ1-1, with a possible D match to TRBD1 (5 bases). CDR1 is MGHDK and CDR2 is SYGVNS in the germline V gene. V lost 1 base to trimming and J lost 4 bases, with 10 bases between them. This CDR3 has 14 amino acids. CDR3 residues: CASSEFGRVTEAFF. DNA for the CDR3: TGTGCCAGCAGTGAATTTGGCAGGGTCACTGAAGCTTTCTTT.

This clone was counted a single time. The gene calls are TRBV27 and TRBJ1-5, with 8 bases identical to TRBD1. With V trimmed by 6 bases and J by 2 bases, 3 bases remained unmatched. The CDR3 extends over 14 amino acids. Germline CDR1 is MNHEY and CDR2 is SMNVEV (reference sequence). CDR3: CASSMTGGNQPQHF. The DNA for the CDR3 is TGTGCCAGCAGCATGACAGGGGGCAATCAGCCCCAGCATTTT.

CDR3: CASSPRQGNQPQHF. In nucleotides, the CDR3 is TGTGCCAGCAGCCCCCGACAGGGTAATCAGCCCCAGCATTTT. The V gene is TRBV9, the J gene TRBJ1-5; TRBD1 matches 7 bases. This CDR3 has 14 residues. V dropped 4 bases and J dropped 4; count of bases not matched to a gene: 5. CDR1 SGDLS and CDR2 YYNGEE come from the germline V gene.

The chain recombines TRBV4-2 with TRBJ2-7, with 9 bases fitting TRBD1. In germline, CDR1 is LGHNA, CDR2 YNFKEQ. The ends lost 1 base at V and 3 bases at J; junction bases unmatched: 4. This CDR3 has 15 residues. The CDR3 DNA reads TGTGCCAGCAGCCAAGGGACAGGGGAAAGCTACGAGCAGTACTTC. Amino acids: CASSQGTGESYEQYF.

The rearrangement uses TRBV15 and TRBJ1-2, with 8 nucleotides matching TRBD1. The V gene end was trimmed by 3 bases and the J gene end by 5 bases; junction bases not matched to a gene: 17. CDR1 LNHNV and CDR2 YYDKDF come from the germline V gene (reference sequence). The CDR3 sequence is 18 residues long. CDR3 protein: CATSSDRGGRTLPYGYTF. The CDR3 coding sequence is TGTGCCACCAGCAGTGACAGGGGTGGGCGAACCCTACCTTATGGCTACACCTTC.

This CDR3 is CASSLRGGTGSYNEQFF. The CDR3 coding sequence is TGTGCCAGCAGCCTCCGGGGAGGGACAGGCTCCTACAATGAGCAGTTCTTC. The chain joins TRBV5-5 to TRBJ2-1; possibly TRBD1 for D (8 bases). This CDR3 spans 17 amino acids. Germline V gene data show CDR1 as SGHKS and CDR2 as YYEKEE (reference sequence). With 4 bases removed from V and 0 bases from J, the gap between germline ends came to 17 bases.

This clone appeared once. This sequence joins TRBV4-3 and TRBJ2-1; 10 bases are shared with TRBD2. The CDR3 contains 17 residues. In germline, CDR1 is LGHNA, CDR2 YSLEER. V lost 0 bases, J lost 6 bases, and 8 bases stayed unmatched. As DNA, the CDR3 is TGCGCCAGCAGCCAAGATCCTAGCGGGAGTTTCCGCAATGAGCAGTTCTTC. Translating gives CASSQDPSGSFRNEQFF.

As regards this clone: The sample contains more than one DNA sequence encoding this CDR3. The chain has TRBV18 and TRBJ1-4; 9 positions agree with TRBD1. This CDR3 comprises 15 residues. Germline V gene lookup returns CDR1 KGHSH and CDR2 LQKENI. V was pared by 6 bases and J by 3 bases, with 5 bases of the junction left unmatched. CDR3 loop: CASSPWTGANEKLFF. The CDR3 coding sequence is TGTGCCAGCTCCCCCTGGACAGGGGCTAATGAAAAACTGTTTTTT.

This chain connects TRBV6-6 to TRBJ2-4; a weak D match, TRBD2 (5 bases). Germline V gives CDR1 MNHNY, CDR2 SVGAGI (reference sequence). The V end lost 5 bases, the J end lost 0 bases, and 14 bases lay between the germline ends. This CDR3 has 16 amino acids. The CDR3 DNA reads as TGTGCCAGCAGTCCAATAGCGCCAGAAGCCAAAAACATTCAGTACTTC. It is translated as CASSPIAPEAKNIQYF.

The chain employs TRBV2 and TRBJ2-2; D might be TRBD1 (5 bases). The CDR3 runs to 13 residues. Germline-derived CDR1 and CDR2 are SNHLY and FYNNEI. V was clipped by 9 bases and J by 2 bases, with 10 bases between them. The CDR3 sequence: CARFRENTGELFF. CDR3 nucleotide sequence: TGTGCCAGATTCAGGGAAAACACCGGGGAGCTGTTTTTT.

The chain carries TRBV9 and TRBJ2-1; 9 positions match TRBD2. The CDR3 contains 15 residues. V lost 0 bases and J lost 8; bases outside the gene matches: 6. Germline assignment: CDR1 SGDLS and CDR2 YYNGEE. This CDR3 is CASSVGDSGRDEQFF. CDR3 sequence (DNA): TGTGCCAGCAGCGTAGGGGATAGCGGGAGAGATGAGCAGTTCTTC.

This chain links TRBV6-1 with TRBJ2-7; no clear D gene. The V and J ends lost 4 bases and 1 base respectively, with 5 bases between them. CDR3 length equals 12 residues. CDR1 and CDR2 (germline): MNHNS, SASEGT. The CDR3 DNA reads TGTGCCAGCAGTGCAGGATCCTACGAGCAGTACTTC. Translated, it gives CASSAGSYEQYF.

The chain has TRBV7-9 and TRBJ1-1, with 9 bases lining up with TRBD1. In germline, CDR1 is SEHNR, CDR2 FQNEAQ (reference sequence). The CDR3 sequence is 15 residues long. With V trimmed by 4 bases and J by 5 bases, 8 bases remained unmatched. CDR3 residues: CASSSPRTGETEAFF. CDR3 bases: TGTGCCAGCAGCTCACCCCGGACAGGGGAGACTGAAGCTTTCTTT. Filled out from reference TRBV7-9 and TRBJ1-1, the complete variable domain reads DTGVSQNPRHKITKRGQNVTFRCDPISEHNRLYWYRQTLGQGPEFLTYFQNEAQLEKSRLLSDRFSAERPKGSFSTLEIQRTEQGDSAMYLCASSSPRTGETEAFFGQGTRLTVV.

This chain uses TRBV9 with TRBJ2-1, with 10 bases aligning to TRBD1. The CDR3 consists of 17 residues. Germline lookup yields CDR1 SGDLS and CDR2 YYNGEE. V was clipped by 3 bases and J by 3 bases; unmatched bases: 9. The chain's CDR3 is CASSAFPGTGDYNEQFF. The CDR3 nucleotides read TGTGCCAGCAGCGCCTTTCCCGGGACAGGGGACTACAATGAGCAGTTCTTC.

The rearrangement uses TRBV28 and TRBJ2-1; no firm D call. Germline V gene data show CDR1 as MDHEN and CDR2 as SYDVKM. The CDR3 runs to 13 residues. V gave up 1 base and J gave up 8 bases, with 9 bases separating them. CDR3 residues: CASSLSYIDEQFF. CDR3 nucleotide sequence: TGTGCCAGCAGTTTATCCTACATCGATGAGCAGTTCTTC.

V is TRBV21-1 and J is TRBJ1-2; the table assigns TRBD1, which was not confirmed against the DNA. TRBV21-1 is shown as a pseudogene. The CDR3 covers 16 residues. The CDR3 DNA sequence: TGTGCCAGCAGCAAAGGGACAGGGGCCTCTGGAAGTGGCTACACCTTC. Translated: CASSKGTGASGSGYTF.